The clone carrying this T cell receptor beta chain was observed a single time. These data originate in a study of cytomegalovirus exposure and HLA in healthy donors. The PCR ran on 60 Vbeta and 13 Jbeta primers. Here immunoSEQ multiplex PCR was the method, and the copy in TCRdb shows in-frame clones only, minus some. Here the sample spans approximately 260,000 clones, 84% being singletons. CDR1 MNHNY and CDR2 SVGAGI come from the germline V gene (reference sequence). CDR3 length equals 15 residues. J was trimmed by 6 bases and V by 5 bases; bases with no gene match: 11. The V and J genes are TRBV6-6 and TRBJ1-2; 8 positions match TRBD1. The sequence derives from a woman aged 40 to 50 in good health and CMV-seropositive. Sequencing used PBMCs. The CDR3 coding sequence is TGTGCCAGCAGTCGAGAGGCAGGGGGCATTGATGGCTACACCTTC. It is translated as CASSREAGGIDGYTF.